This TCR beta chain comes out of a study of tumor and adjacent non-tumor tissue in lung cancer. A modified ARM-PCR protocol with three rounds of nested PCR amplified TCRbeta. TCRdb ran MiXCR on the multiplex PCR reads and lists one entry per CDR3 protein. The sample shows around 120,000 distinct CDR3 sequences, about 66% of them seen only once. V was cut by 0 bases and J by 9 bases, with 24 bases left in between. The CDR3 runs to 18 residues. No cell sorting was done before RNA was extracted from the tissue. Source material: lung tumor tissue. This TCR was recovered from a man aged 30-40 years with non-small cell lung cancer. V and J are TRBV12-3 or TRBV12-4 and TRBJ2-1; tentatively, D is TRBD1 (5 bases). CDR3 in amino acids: CASSLAYAEGAGGIEQFF. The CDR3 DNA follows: TGTGCCAGCAGTTTAGCGTATGCCGAAGGGGCAGGTGGCATTGAGCAGTTCTTC.